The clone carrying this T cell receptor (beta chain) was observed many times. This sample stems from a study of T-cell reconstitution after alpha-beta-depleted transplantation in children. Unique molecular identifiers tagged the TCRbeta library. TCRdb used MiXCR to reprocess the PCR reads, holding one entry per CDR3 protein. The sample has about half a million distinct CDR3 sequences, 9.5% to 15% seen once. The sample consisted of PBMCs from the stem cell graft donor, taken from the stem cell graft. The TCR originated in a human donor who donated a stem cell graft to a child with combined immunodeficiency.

In DNA, the CDR3 is TGCAGTGCTAAGTGGCTCCGACTCCCCAATGAGCAGTTCTTC. Translation: CSAKWLRLPNEQFF. This chain uses TRBV20-1 with TRBJ2-1; no firm D call. Germline-derived CDR1 and CDR2 are DFQATT and SNEGSKA (reference sequence). V was cut by 4 bases and J by 6 bases, with 16 bases left in between. This CDR3 has 14 amino acids.